The rows below give T cell receptor beta chains drawn from one sample of a study of CD8 T cells in ankylosing spondylitis. TCRdb passed the 5' RACE reads through MiXCR, listing each CDR3 protein once. This sample has 670,000 or so distinct CDR3 sequences; around 17% occur once, and the top ten carry around 20%. What was sequenced was blood, either unsorted or a sorted T cell fraction (not recorded which). The receptors stem from a male donor with ankylosing spondylitis. The conserved cysteine and the conserved F or W are not part of the CDR3 here.

AISSQGGVGYNEQF	TRBV10-3	TRBJ2-1
ASSKVNRGGYEQY	TRBV21-1	TRBJ2-7
ASSQGDPNTEAF	TRBV12-3/TRBV12-4	TRBJ1-1
ASSIGLIDNEQF	TRBV7-2	TRBJ2-1
ASSVSGTAYNEQF	TRBV9	TRBJ2-1
ASSDASGAF	TRBV25-1	TRBJ1-1
SASTKGQLLSYEQY	TRBV20-1	TRBJ2-7
ASSLDGSGWR	TRBV5-1	TRBJ2-7
SVQVQNTGELF	TRBV29-1	TRBJ2-2
ASSFTYQRTGGDEQY	TRBV12-3/TRBV12-4	TRBJ2-7
ASSRDRPGDEQY	TRBV7-9	TRBJ2-7
ASSESVGYNEQF	TRBV10-2	TRBJ2-1
ASSIDSSGANVLT	TRBV19	TRBJ2-6
ASSLEGPKNRTPYGYT	TRBV11-2	TRBJ1-2
ASSLTNPGGTTDTQY	TRBV3-1	TRBJ2-3
ASSQTGGSYEQY	TRBV4-2	TRBJ2-7
ASSRRTSGLGETQY	TRBV5-5	TRBJ2-5
AISEPAGGRSYEQY	TRBV10-3	TRBJ2-7
ASSLASGGWGQPQH	TRBV12-3/TRBV12-4	TRBJ1-5
ASSPTLYEQY	TRBV18	TRBJ2-7
ATSTTGGPGNQPQH	TRBV15	TRBJ1-5
ATPVGSFSSYEQY	TRBV24-1	TRBJ2-7
ASRTDRNTEAF	TRBV12-3/TRBV12-4	TRBJ1-1
SATPLKGETQY	TRBV20-1	TRBJ2-5
ASSRGGQGDSPLH	TRBV3-1	TRBJ1-6
ASSNQGGRGTGELF	TRBV3-1	TRBJ2-2
ASSTPGQGPKSSYNEQF	TRBV12-3/TRBV12-4	TRBJ2-1
ASSPIPLAGDKKNIQY	TRBV6-1	TRBJ2-4
ASSLHGNQPQH	TRBV27	TRBJ1-5
SGRGQGTEAF	TRBV29-1	TRBJ1-1
ASSGPVSSPSAEQY	TRBV9	TRBJ2-7
ASRQLQGATYGYT	TRBV6-1	TRBJ1-2
ASSLGGSHSGNTIY	TRBV12-3/TRBV12-4	TRBJ1-3
SARGAGSYEQY	TRBV20-1	TRBJ2-7
AISIHRQGAFPTGELF	TRBV10-3	TRBJ2-2
ASSNRGTGNTIY	TRBV9	TRBJ1-3